This T cell receptor beta chain was found in a study of blood T cell repertoires in COVID-19. Study information: Sources were T cells, B-cell-depleted T cells, or PBMCs; the material itself was cDNA or gDNA.

Authors' data handling: Amplification of reference gene primers was used by the study to estimate nucleated cell counts. Repertoires were generated with immunoSEQ multiplex PCR, while TCRdb's copy carries only in-frame clones and drops some. Clone size and V and J calls were adopted from that table, with D and trimming inferred from the DNA. The data contain fewer than 400,000 clones, more than 75% of them singletons. Donors of Cohort 3 who recovered were those that had two negative PCRs, clearance, or symptom resolution. V lost 1 base to trimming and J lost 8 bases, with 11 bases between them. This CDR3 is built from 13 residues. Germline V gene sequence: CDR1 LGHDT, CDR2 YNNKEL (reference sequence).

The receptor was isolated from a woman between 50 and 59 years old who had recovered from COVID-19. J is TRBJ1-1 and V is TRBV3-1 (or the pseudogene TRBV3-2); D unresolved. Sequencing used PBMCs or T cells enriched from blood (not recorded which). The CDR3 DNA sequence: TGTGCCAGCAGCCAAGGCCCGTGGGCGGAAGCTTTCTTT. Translation gives CASSQGPWAEAFF.